The 2 T cell receptor beta chains reported below all come from one sample, sequenced in a study of T cells in Graves' hyperthyroidism and ophthalmopathy. Researchers amplified the TCR beta CDR3 regions from RNA transcripts. TCR CDR3 regions were first amplified by RT-PCR with HTBI primers. TCRdb reprocessed the multiplex PCR reads via MiXCR and lists one record per CDR3 protein. Among hundreds of thousands of distinct CDR3 sequences listed, around 40% were seen once. Sample: blood. The origin of the receptors is a woman between 35 and 50 years old with Graves' hyperthyroidism.

The chain combines TRBV7-9 with TRBJ2-1; D remains ambiguous. CDR1 and CDR2 from the germline V gene are SEHNR and FQNEAQ (reference sequence). V lost 0 bases and J lost 4, with 7 bases in between. This CDR3 has 14 amino acids. CDR3 nucleotides: TGTGCCAGCAGCTTAGCTTTCACATACAATGAGCAGTTCTTC. It yields the protein CASSLAFTYNEQFF.

This clonotype was counted at least ten times. The V gene is TRBV20-1, the J gene TRBJ2-7; a possible D gene is TRBD1 (6 bases). Germline CDR1 is DFQATT and CDR2 is SNEGSKA (reference sequence). V was cut by 5 bases and J by 5 bases, with 10 bases left in between. CDR3 size: 11 residues. The DNA for the CDR3 is TGCAGTGCTGACAGGTCACACGAGCAGTACTTC. Protein sequence: CSADRSHEQYF.